Presented here are 16 T cell receptor beta chains from one specimen sequenced in a study of blood T cell repertoires in COVID-19 (dated by TCRdb to between 2020 and 2021). To prepare the library, the immunoSEQ multiplex PCR assay was applied. Held by TCRdb, this immuneACCESS table contains in-frame sequences only and omits some clones. Under half of the omission traces to an unresolved V gene where checked; the cause of the rest is unknown. The sample data list approximately 230,000 clones, and roughly 88% of these were observed just once. 2% to 2.5% of the sample goes to the ten largest clones. Input material: peripheral blood. The receptors were gathered from a woman aged 40-49 years who had recovered from COVID-19.

The CDR3, as DNA: TGTGCCAGCAGGGATATGGGACAGGGCACCTACGAGCAGTACTTC. Translation gives CASRDMGQGTYEQYF. The chain has TRBV28 and TRBJ2-7, with 9 positions matching TRBD1. Germline V gene data show CDR1 as MDHEN and CDR2 as SYDVKM. There are 15 residues in the CDR3. With 6 bases clipped from V and 2 bases from J, the junction kept 8 bases outside the gene matches.

The rearrangement links TRBV3-1 (or the pseudogene TRBV3-2) to TRBJ2-5; TRBD1 matches at 10 bases. CDR1 is LGHDT and CDR2 is YNNKEL in the germline V gene (reference sequence). The CDR3 consists of 17 residues. V was clipped by 0 bases and J by 5 bases; unmatched bases: 9. The CDR3 is CASSQDYPTGGGETQYF. For the CDR3, the DNA is TGTGCCAGCAGCCAAGATTACCCGACAGGGGGCGGGGAGACCCAGTACTTC.

This chain links TRBV18 with TRBJ2-7, with D maybe TRBD1 (6 bases). V shed 4 bases and J shed 0 bases, with 10 bases lying between them. The CDR3 runs to 14 residues. CDR1 is KGHSH, CDR2 LQKENI, per germline. The CDR3: CASSRTVSSYEQYF. CDR3 DNA: TGTGCCAGCTCACGGACAGTAAGCTCCTACGAGCAGTACTTC. The full variable domain, with the rest looked up from reference TRBV18 and TRBJ2-7, is NAGVMQNPRHLVRRRGQEARLRCSPMKGHSHVYWYRQLPEEGLKFMVYLQKENIIDESGMPKERFSAEFPKEGPSILRIQQVVRGDSAAYFCASSRTVSSYEQYFGPGTRLTVT.

The CDR3 bases are TGTGCCAGCAGCTCTTCTCAACTAGCGGGAGCCAACGTCCTGACTTTC. Translating gives CASSSSQLAGANVLTF. The chain carries TRBV11-3 and TRBJ2-6, with 10 bases aligning to TRBD2. V gave up 4 bases and J gave up 7 bases; unmatched junction bases: 7. The CDR3 sequence is 16 residues long. CDR1 and CDR2 (germline): SGHNT, YENEEA. Looking up the rest from reference TRBV11-3 and TRBJ2-6 gives the full variable domain: EAGVVQSPRYKIIEKKQPVAFWCNPISGHNTLYWYLQNLGQGPELLIRYENEEAVDDSQLPKDRFSAERLKGVDSTLKIQPAELGDSAVYLCASSSSQLAGANVLTFGAGSRLTVL.

The V gene is TRBV7-2, the J gene TRBJ2-7; D is perhaps TRBD1 (5 bases). The CDR3 extends over 18 amino acids. Germline CDR1 and CDR2: SGHTA and FQGNSA. V lost 2 bases and J 1 base, leaving 21 bases between the germline ends. In nucleotides, the CDR3 is TGTGCCAGCAGCTTAAGGACACACCAATTCATGGGGTCCTACGAGCAGTACTTC. Translating it yields CASSLRTHQFMGSYEQYF.

The J gene is TRBJ2-7, the V gene TRBV7-9; TRBD2 matches 7 bases. V was pared by 6 bases and J by 6 bases, with 8 bases of the junction left unmatched. The germline V gene has CDR1 SEHNR and CDR2 FQNEAQ (reference sequence). The CDR3 covers 13 residues. CDR3 region: CASRSRTSTEQYF. The CDR3 DNA sequence: TGTGCCAGCAGGTCCCGGACTAGTACCGAGCAGTACTTC.

V gene TRBV13 combines with J gene TRBJ2-6; weak D call: TRBD1 (5 bases). Germline values: CDR1 PRHDT, CDR2 FYEKMQ (reference sequence). The CDR3 totals 17 residues. The V end was cut by 4 bases, the J end by 1 base, with 14 bases between. CDR3 sequence reads: CASSSARRVSGANVLTF. CDR3 sequence (DNA): TGTGCCAGCAGCTCAGCGCGCAGGGTTTCTGGGGCCAACGTCCTGACTTTC.

This chain links TRBV15 with TRBJ2-1; perhaps TRBD1 as D (6 bases). This CDR3 spans 14 amino acids. The germline CDR1 and CDR2 sequences are LNHNV and YYDKDF (reference sequence). Trimming left V 3 bases short and J 7 bases short, with 13 bases between. As DNA, the CDR3 is TGTGCCACCAGCAGCGACCAACAGGGAAATGAGCAGTTCTTC. Translated: CATSSDQQGNEQFF.

Turning to this clone: Within the sample, other DNA sequences also encode this same CDR3. This chain connects TRBV7-9 to TRBJ2-7, with D unclear. This CDR3 is built from 12 residues. CDR1 and CDR2 from the germline V gene are SEHNR and FQNEAQ (reference sequence). Trimming took off 3 bases at V and 4 bases at J, with 7 bases between the two ends. CDR3 nucleotide sequence: TGTGCCAGCAGCTTTCAAAATTACGAGCAGTACTTC. This encodes CASSFQNYEQYF.

V gene TRBV12-3 or TRBV12-4 combines with J gene TRBJ1-2, with TRBD1 matching over 7 bases. Unmatched junction bases numbered 5, after V lost 6 bases and J lost 4 bases. CDR3 length equals 13 residues. The DNA of the CDR3 is TGTGCCAGCAGAATGAACAGGGGCTATGGCTACACCTTC. This codes for CASRMNRGYGYTF.

The chain recombines TRBV27 with TRBJ1-2; possibly TRBD1 for D (6 bases). Trimming cost V 2 bases and J 0 bases, with 16 bases left between them. The CDR3 contains 17 residues. Germline V gene sequence: CDR1 MNHEY, CDR2 SMNVEV (reference sequence). The CDR3 region is CASSLMGAGLTNYGYTF. DNA for the CDR3: TGTGCCAGCAGTTTAATGGGGGCAGGCCTTACTAACTATGGCTACACCTTC.

The chain uses TRBV4-3 and TRBJ1-6; no clear D. Germline-derived CDR1 and CDR2 are LGHNA and YSLEER. The CDR3 spans 15 residues. V was cut by 1 base and J by 3 bases, with 7 bases left in between. CDR3 loop: CASSQGRHYNSPLHF. The DNA of the CDR3 is TGCGCCAGCAGCCAAGGTAGACACTATAATTCACCCCTCCACTTT.

The genes are TRBV7-6 and TRBJ2-2, with D possibly TRBD2 on 6 matching bases. The CDR3 sequence is 15 residues long. V was pared by 2 bases and J by 8 bases, with 15 bases between. Germline CDR1 and CDR2: SGHVS and FNYEAQ. The CDR3 DNA reads TGTGCCAGCAGCTTAACCACTAGCTTTCAAGGGGAGCTGTTTTTT. Amino acids: CASSLTTSFQGELFF.

V usage is TRBV3-1 (or the pseudogene TRBV3-2) and J usage is TRBJ2-3, with 8 bases fitting TRBD2. The length of the CDR3 is 16 residues. The ends lost 5 bases at V and 0 bases at J; junction bases unmatched: 7. Germline lookup yields CDR1 LGHDT and CDR2 YNNKEL (reference sequence). CDR3 sequence: CASSWGTSPSTDTQYF. CDR3 in DNA: TGTGCCAGCAGCTGGGGGACTAGTCCTAGCACAGATACGCAGTATTTT.

The CDR3 spells CAWSGGSGEQFF. The CDR3 DNA reads TGTGCCTGGAGTGGCGGGAGTGGTGAGCAGTTCTTC. This chain links TRBV30 with TRBJ2-1, with 7 bases matching TRBD2. CDR3 length equals 12 residues. The trim removed 1 base at V and 9 bases at J, leaving 3 bases unmatched. The germline gives CDR1 GTSNPN, CDR2 SVGIG (reference sequence). The entire variable domain, with the rest obtained from reference TRBV30 and TRBJ2-1, is as follows: SQTIHQWPATLVQPVGSPLSLECTVEGTSNPNLYWYRQAAGRGLQLLFYSVGIGQISSEVPQNLSASRPQDRQFILSSKKLLLSDSGFYLCAWSGGSGEQFFGPGTRLTVL.

The J gene is TRBJ1-1, the V gene TRBV7-2; a weak D match, TRBD1 (5 bases). Germline lookup yields CDR1 SGHTA and CDR2 FQGNSA. Trimming pared 2 bases from V and 1 base from J, leaving 11 bases between. This CDR3 has 15 amino acids. Here the CDR3 DNA reads TGTGCCAGCAGCTTAAGTTGGGGGGGGAACACTGAAGCTTTCTTT. Protein: CASSLSWGGNTEAFF.